Reported below is one TCR beta chain. Germline CDR1 SGHVS, CDR2 FNYEAQ. Unmatched junction bases numbered 9, after V lost 1 base and J lost 1 base. CDR3 size: 17 residues. The data originate from a study of shared T cell receptors in the human thymus. The table came from immunoSEQ multiplex PCR; TCRdb's copy has only in-frame clones and leaves some out. The table lists approximately 580,000 clones, about 80% of them singletons. This sample was also put to use in a study of human thymus T cells. That paper adds: Donation came from healthy Finnish infants having corrective surgery for congenital heart defects. During corrective heart surgery, resections were taken, and the thymus tissue came from them.

The J gene is TRBJ2-5, the V gene TRBV7-6; TRBD2 agrees at 7 bases. The TCR comes from a boy younger than two with a congenital heart defect. The sample taken for sequencing was thymocytes. The CDR3 is CASSLVGEGTIQETQYF. CDR3 DNA sequence: TGTGCCAGCAGCTTAGTCGGTGAGGGGACTATCCAAGAGACCCAGTACTTC.